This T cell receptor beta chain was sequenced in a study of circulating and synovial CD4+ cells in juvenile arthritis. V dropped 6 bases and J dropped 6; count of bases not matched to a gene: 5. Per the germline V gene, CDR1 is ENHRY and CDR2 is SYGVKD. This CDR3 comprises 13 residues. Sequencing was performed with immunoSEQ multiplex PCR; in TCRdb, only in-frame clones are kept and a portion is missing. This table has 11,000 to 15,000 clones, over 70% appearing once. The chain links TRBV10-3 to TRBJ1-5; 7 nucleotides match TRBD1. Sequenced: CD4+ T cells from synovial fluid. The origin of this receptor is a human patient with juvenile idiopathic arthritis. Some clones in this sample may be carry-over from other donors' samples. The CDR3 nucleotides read TGTGCCATCAGCGACAGGGTGGGTCAGCCCCAGCATTTT. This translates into CAISDRVGQPQHF.